The 8 T cell receptor beta chains reported below all come from one sample, sequenced in a study of low-dose radiotherapy and immunotherapy resistance in tumors (dated by TCRdb to between 2021 and 2024). The run used an Illumina HiSeq 2500. TCRs were amplified with Phusion for around 20 PCR cycles, with a constant-region primer paired with the adapter attached to the V primers. Using fastp at Q25 and MiXCR, TCRdb reprocessed the public reads and kept productive beta chains. One record per CDR3 amino acid sequence lists the most common genes and DNA. For this sample the table gives some 52,000 distinct CDR3 sequences, of which roughly 31% were detected only once. The ten largest clones capture 8% to 10% of the sample. The time point label, read with the paper, signifies: after trial treatment. Per the publication, the treatment or condition label means: LDRT plus nivolumab, ipilimumab, low-dose cyclophosphamide and aspirin (RACIN trial).

The specimen comprised PBMCs, sampled after low-dose radiotherapy plus immunotherapy. The receptors were gathered from a male donor with rectosigmoid adenocarcinoma.

Ten or more counts support this clonotype. The chain couples TRBV28 to TRBJ2-7; D possibly matches TRBD1 or TRBD2 (5 bases each). Deletions cut 3 bases from V and 0 bases from J, with 9 bases between. Germline lookup yields CDR1 MDHEN and CDR2 SYDVKM. CDR3 length equals 14 residues. The CDR3 loop reads CASSLRGISYEQYF. The CDR3 coding sequence is TGTGCCAGCAGTTTGAGGGGAATCTCCTACGAGCAGTACTTC. The variable domain in full, with the rest retrieved from reference TRBV28 and TRBJ2-7, is DVKVTQSSRYLVKRTGEKVFLECVQDMDHENMFWYRQDPGLGLRLIYFSYDVKMKEKGDIPEGYSVSREKKERFSLILESASTNQTSMYLCASSLRGISYEQYFGPGTRLTVT.

This clonotype was seen a single time. The chain recombines TRBV28 with TRBJ1-5; D is undetermined. V lost 3 bases to trimming and J lost 3 bases, with 15 bases between them. The V gene's germline CDR1 is MDHEN and CDR2 SYDVKM. CDR3 length: 16 amino acids. This chain's CDR3 is CASSFTDSLANQPQHF. DNA of the CDR3: TGTGCCAGCAGTTTTACGGACTCACTGGCCAATCAGCCCCAGCATTTT.

This clonotype was seen ten or more times. The chain links TRBV3-1 to TRBJ2-3; D remains ambiguous. The CDR3 is 13 residues long. Trimming removed 1 base from V and 2 bases from J, with 4 bases in between. Germline CDR1 LGHDT, CDR2 YNNKEL (reference sequence). The DNA of the CDR3 is TGTGCCAGCAGCCAAGCGAACACAGATACGCAGTATTTT. Its protein is CASSQANTDTQYF.

This clonotype came up many times. The chain carries TRBV28 and TRBJ1-2; perhaps TRBD1 as D (5 bases). V lost 5 bases and J lost 8, with 15 bases in between. This CDR3 spans 13 amino acids. Germline-derived CDR1 and CDR2 are MDHEN and SYDVKM. In DNA form, the CDR3 reads TGTGCCAGCAGTCGCGCCCCAGGGAACGGCTACACCTTC. Translating gives CASSRAPGNGYTF.

This clonotype was detected many times. The chain joins TRBV14 to TRBJ1-6; perhaps TRBD1 as D (5 bases). The germline CDR1 and CDR2 sequences are SGHDN and FVKESK. The CDR3 runs to 15 residues. With 4 bases removed from V and 4 bases from J, the gap between germline ends came to 11 bases. The CDR3 loop is CASSPWQGYNSPLHF. CDR3 nucleotides: TGTGCCAGCAGCCCTTGGCAGGGTTATAATTCACCCCTCCACTTT.

Remarks on this clonotype: The DNA is left out, because the CDR3 cannot be placed on it with certainty; the CDR3 is given as TCRdb lists it. The chain has TRBV6-1 and TRBJ2-3. The CDR3 is 14 residues long, counting both termini. Germline V lookup: CDR1 MNHNS, CDR2 SASEGT. CDR3 sequence reads: CASSEGLDTQYFFF.

As to this clonotype: A far larger clone is one base from this, pointing to a likely read error. CDR3 sequence reads: CAINDWSGTDTQYF. The CDR3 region has the DNA TGTGCCATCAATGACTGGAGTGGCACAGATACGCAGTATTTT. The chain has TRBV10-1 and TRBJ2-3; no clear D gene. The CDR3 is 14 residues long. Germline V lookup: CDR1 WNHNN, CDR2 SYGVQD (reference sequence).

In its sample, this clonotype was seen many times. This chain links TRBV9 with TRBJ2-1; weak D call: TRBD2 (5 bases). Germline lookup yields CDR1 SGDLS and CDR2 YYNGEE. Trimming left V 4 bases short and J 4 bases short, with 18 bases between. This CDR3 comprises 16 residues. This chain's CDR3 is CASSQTGIATYNEQFF. The CDR3 bases are TGTGCCAGCAGCCAAACGGGGATAGCGACTTACAATGAGCAGTTCTTC.